The 32 T cell receptor beta chains below all came from one sample that was sequenced in a study of blood T cell repertoires in COVID-19. Assay used: immunoSEQ multiplex PCR; TCRdb lists only in-frame clones, some missing. The sample lists around 250,000 clones, about 90% occurring once. The sequenced material came from PBMCs or T cells enriched from blood (not recorded which). The receptors originated from a man in his forties or fifties who had been exposed to COVID-19.

This chain links TRBV12-3 or TRBV12-4 with TRBJ2-1; D remains unclear. The CDR3 has 12 amino acids. Trimming stripped 4 bases from V and 7 bases from J, with 8 bases between. Written as DNA, the CDR3 is TGTGCCAGCAGTTGGTTAGAAAATGAGCAGTTCTTC. Translating it yields CASSWLENEQFF.

The J gene is TRBJ1-2, the V gene TRBV18, with D tentatively TRBD1 (6 bases). Germline V CDR1 and CDR2: KGHSH, LQKENI. The CDR3 is 14 amino acids. V lost 7 bases and J lost 2, with 14 bases in between. For the CDR3, the DNA is TGTGCCAGCTGGGGTACAGGGAAGAACTATGGCTACACCTTC. Its translation: CASWGTGKNYGYTF.

The chain uses TRBV5-1 and TRBJ2-7; possibly TRBD2 for D (5 bases). There are 15 residues in the CDR3. V dropped 4 bases and J dropped 6 bases, with 20 bases sitting between them. From germline, CDR1 is SGHRS and CDR2 YFSETQ. CDR3 sequence (DNA): TGCGCCAGCAGCCTATTTGCGGGCCAGGTTGGCGAGCAGTACTTC. The encoded protein is CASSLFAGQVGEQYF. Filled out from reference TRBV5-1 and TRBJ2-7, the complete variable domain reads KAGVTQTPRYLIKTRGQQVTLSCSPISGHRSVSWYQQTPGQGLQFLFEYFSETQRNKGNFPGRFSGRQFSNSRSEMNVSTLELGDSALYLCASSLFAGQVGEQYFGPGTRLTVT.

The chain combines TRBV7-8 with TRBJ2-7; weak D call: TRBD2 (6 bases). Germline-derived CDR1 and CDR2 are SGHVS and FQNEAQ. The V gene lost 8 bases and the J gene lost 7 bases, with 18 bases spanning the gap. This CDR3 contains 13 residues. CDR3 nucleotides: TGTGCCAGCGGAGGGGAGGAAGCAGAGGAGCAGTACGTC. Translation gives CASGGEEAEEQYV.

This clone was recorded only once. V and J are TRBV5-1 and TRBJ2-2; 7 bases agree with TRBD1. The CDR3 has 15 amino acids. Germline V CDR1 and CDR2: SGHRS, YFSETQ. The trim removed 1 base at V and 3 bases at J, leaving 3 bases unmatched. The CDR3 loop reads CASSLPQGDTGELFF. CDR3 sequence (DNA): TGCGCCAGCAGCTTGCCCCAGGGGGACACCGGGGAGCTGTTTTTT. Looking up the rest from reference TRBV5-1 and TRBJ2-2 gives the full variable domain: KAGVTQTPRYLIKTRGQQVTLSCSPISGHRSVSWYQQTPGQGLQFLFEYFSETQRNKGNFPGRFSGRQFSNSRSEMNVSTLELGDSALYLCASSLPQGDTGELFFGEGSRLTVL.

This clone is medium-sized. This chain connects TRBV18 to TRBJ1-2; D gene unclear. The CDR3 sequence is 13 residues long. Trimming removed 3 bases from V and 6 bases from J, with 11 bases in between. Germline V lookup: CDR1 KGHSH, CDR2 LQKENI. The CDR3 sequence is CASSPRQDDGYTF. DNA for the CDR3: TGTGCCAGCTCACCCCGGCAGGATGATGGCTACACCTTC.

The chain links TRBV19 to TRBJ2-2; D is undetermined. The CDR3 totals 16 residues. Per the germline V gene, CDR1 is LNHDA and CDR2 is SQIVND (reference sequence). Trimming cost V 6 bases and J 3 bases, with 17 bases left between them. The CDR3 region has the DNA TGTGCCAGTAGGCTACTATGGATGAAGGACACCGGGGAGCTGTTTTTT. Encoded protein: CASRLLWMKDTGELFF. Based on the CDR3 plus reference TRBV19 and TRBJ2-2, the full variable domain is DGGITQSPKYLFRKEGQNVTLSCEQNLNHDAMYWYRQDPGQGLRLIYYSQIVNDFQKGDIAEGYSVSREKKESFPLTVTSAQKNPTAFYLCASRLLWMKDTGELFFGEGSRLTVL.

J is TRBJ1-5 and V is TRBV7-9; tentative D call: TRBD1 (5 bases). Trimming pared 5 bases from V and 1 base from J, leaving 15 bases between. Germline values: CDR1 SEHNR, CDR2 FQNEAQ (reference sequence). The CDR3 contains 16 residues. The CDR3, as DNA: TGTGCCAGCAGCCAGGGCGCGAAGGTAAGCAATCAGCCCCAGCATTTT. This sequence encodes CASSQGAKVSNQPQHF.

This clone was observed a single time. J is TRBJ2-7 and V is TRBV27; 8 bases align to TRBD1. Germline CDR1 MNHEY, CDR2 SMNVEV (reference sequence). J lost 3 bases, V lost 5 bases, and 3 bases had no gene match. The CDR3 has 13 amino acids. CDR3 DNA sequence: TGTGCCAGCAGTCGGACAGGGCGCTACGAGCAGTACGTC. It codes for CASSRTGRYEQYV.

This sequence joins TRBV3-1 (or the pseudogene TRBV3-2) and TRBJ2-5; D gene unclear. CDR3 length: 15 amino acids. CDR1 is LGHDT and CDR2 is YNNKEL in the germline V gene (reference sequence). Trimming removed 1 base from V and 1 base from J, with 10 bases in between. The CDR3 bases are TGTGCCAGCAGCCAAGTTGCGAGTCTCCAAGAGACCCAGTACTTC. It is translated as CASSQVASLQETQYF.

The genes are TRBV14 and TRBJ2-7; 13 bases fit TRBD2. CDR1 is SGHDN and CDR2 is FVKESK in the germline V gene. The CDR3 loop spans 15 amino acids. The V gene end was trimmed by 4 bases and the J gene end by 5 bases; junction bases not matched to a gene: 5. Here the CDR3 reads CASSLRTSGSDEQYV. The CDR3 DNA sequence: TGTGCCAGCAGCCTTAGGACTAGCGGGAGTGACGAGCAGTACGTC.

The chain carries TRBV5-1 and TRBJ1-2, with D possibly TRBD1 on 6 matching bases. CDR1 is SGHRS, CDR2 YFSETQ, per germline. Trimming stripped 4 bases from V and 8 bases from J, with 18 bases between. The CDR3 is made up of 14 amino acids. In nucleotides, the CDR3 is TGCGCCAGCAGCCCAGGACAGCCTGCCTCGGGCTACACCTTC. Translating gives CASSPGQPASGYTF.

A word on this clone: An end of the junction does not agree with germline; a read error may underlie this. The rearrangement uses TRBV11-3 and TRBJ1-6, with a tentative D call TRBD1 (6 bases). The CDR3 contains 11 residues. CDR1 is SGHNT, CDR2 YENEEA, per germline. The CDR3 nucleotides read TGTGCCAGCAGCGCCCGGGACAAGCCATCTTTT. Translated, it gives CASSARDKPSF.

This clone has just one count. The chain joins TRBV18 to TRBJ1-5; 8 bases line up with TRBD1. The CDR3 consists of 15 residues. Germline-derived CDR1 and CDR2 are KGHSH and LQKENI. V lost 2 bases and J lost 6; bases outside the gene matches: 6. The DNA of the CDR3 is TGTGCCAGCTCACCAGTCAGGGGGCAGGGTCAGCCCCAGCATTTT. Its protein is CASSPVRGQGQPQHF.

The chain couples TRBV9 to TRBJ2-2; D unresolved. Germline CDR1 is SGDLS and CDR2 is YYNGEE. V was pared by 2 bases and J by 3 bases, with 11 bases between. The CDR3 contains 15 residues. The CDR3 region is CASSVMSSYTGELFF. Written as DNA, the CDR3 is TGTGCCAGCAGCGTCATGTCTAGTTACACCGGGGAGCTGTTTTTT.

The chain uses TRBV4-1 and TRBJ2-2; 13 bases are a match to TRBD2. This CDR3 has 21 amino acids. From germline, CDR1 is MGHRA and CDR2 YSYEKL. Trimming removed 2 bases from V and 1 base from J; junction bases left unmatched: 13. The CDR3: CASSQPLMTSGGNRNTGELFF. The CDR3 DNA reads as TGCGCCAGCAGCCAACCACTAATGACTAGCGGGGGGAACAGGAACACCGGGGAGCTGTTTTTT.

This rearrangement joins TRBV12-3 or TRBV12-4 to TRBJ2-2; D is unresolved. V was trimmed by 5 bases and J by 3 bases, leaving 7 bases between them. The CDR3 is made up of 13 amino acids. CDR3 in DNA: TGTGCCAGCAGTGTCCTACACACCGGGGAGCTGTTTTTT. Protein product: CASSVLHTGELFF.

This chain connects TRBV30 to TRBJ1-5; 8 bases map to TRBD1. The CDR3 length is 14 residues. Losses at the gene ends were 1 base for V and 3 bases for J; bases not matched to a gene: 2. CDR1 is GTSNPN and CDR2 is SVGIG in the germline V gene (reference sequence). In nucleotides, the CDR3 is TGTGCCTGGAGTGAGACAGGGGTCAATCAGCCCCAGCATTTT. It encodes CAWSETGVNQPQHF. The full variable domain, with the rest looked up from reference TRBV30 and TRBJ1-5, is SQTIHQWPATLVQPVGSPLSLECTVEGTSNPNLYWYRQAAGRGLQLLFYSVGIGQISSEVPQNLSASRPQDRQFILSSKKLLLSDSGFYLCAWSETGVNQPQHFGDGTRLSIL.

V and J are TRBV24-1 and TRBJ2-5; TRBD1 aligns across 10 bases. This CDR3 has 15 residues. After removal of 4 bases from V and 5 bases from J, the junction contained 6 bases not matched to a gene. CDR1 KGHDR and CDR2 SFDVKD come from the germline V gene. CDR3 in amino acids: CATSDPGTGDETQYF. CDR3 nucleotide sequence: TGTGCCACCAGTGACCCCGGGACAGGGGACGAGACCCAGTACTTC.

V gene TRBV5-1 combines with J gene TRBJ2-7; 12 bases map to TRBD1. The germline gives CDR1 SGHRS, CDR2 YFSETQ. The CDR3 has 14 residues. After removal of 8 bases from V and 6 bases from J, the junction contained 9 bases not matched to a gene. Written as DNA, the CDR3 is TGCGCCAGTAACCTAGGGACAGGGGGCGGCGAGCAGTACTTC. This encodes CASNLGTGGGEQYF.

CDR3 DNA: TGTGCCAGCAGCTTGGTGGCCACAGATACGCAGTATTTT. Amino acids: CASSLVATDTQYF. This chain connects TRBV5-6 to TRBJ2-3, with D uncertain. CDR1 and CDR2 from the germline V gene are SGHDT and YYEEEE. Trimming removed 0 bases from V and 2 bases from J, with 4 bases in between. There are 13 residues in the CDR3.

The CDR3 bases are TGTGCCAGCAGTTTTAATTTTCGAGATACGCAGTATTTT. Protein sequence: CASSFNFRDTQYF. The chain recombines TRBV12-3 or TRBV12-4 with TRBJ2-3, with D unclear. The CDR3 is 13 residues long. V was pared by 3 bases and J by 5 bases, with 9 bases between.

The CDR3 here is CASSFSVAGRGGYTF. The DNA for the CDR3 is TGTGCCAGCAGCTTTAGCGTGGCAGGTCGGGGTGGCTACACCTTC. The chain is built from TRBV5-6 and TRBJ1-2; D remains unclear. This CDR3 comprises 15 residues. The V end lost 2 bases, the J end lost 7 bases, and 18 bases lay between the germline ends. The germline CDR1 and CDR2 sequences are SGHDT and YYEEEE.

The chain combines TRBV3-1 (or the pseudogene TRBV3-2) with TRBJ2-5; TRBD1 matches at 8 bases. Germline-derived CDR1 and CDR2 are LGHDT and YNNKEL (reference sequence). The CDR3 spans 17 residues. Unmatched junction bases numbered 14, after V lost 4 bases and J lost 4 bases. The CDR3: CASSLNQGAGTRETQYF. DNA of the CDR3: TGTGCCAGCAGCCTTAATCAGGGGGCGGGAACCAGAGAGACCCAGTACTTC.

The genes are TRBV9 and TRBJ2-7; perhaps TRBD2 as D (6 bases). This CDR3 comprises 14 residues. Germline loops: CDR1 SGDLS, CDR2 YYNGEE. With 0 bases removed from V and 4 bases from J, the gap between germline ends came to 11 bases. CDR3 coding DNA: TGTGCCAGCAGCGTAGGGGACTCCGGATACGAGCAGTACGTC. Translation gives CASSVGDSGYEQYV.

V is TRBV3-1 (or the pseudogene TRBV3-2) and J is TRBJ2-7; perhaps TRBD2 as D (6 bases). Deletions cut 6 bases from V and 7 bases from J, with 19 bases between. This CDR3 is 14 amino acids long. From germline, CDR1 is LGHDT and CDR2 YNNKEL (reference sequence). Here the CDR3 DNA reads TGTGCCAGCAGTCCGGGACTTGCTCCCTGGGAGCAGTACGTC. Protein product: CASSPGLAPWEQYV.

The V gene is TRBV30, the J gene TRBJ1-5; perhaps TRBD1 as D (5 bases). Germline assignment: CDR1 GTSNPN and CDR2 SVGIG (reference sequence). V was pared by 7 bases and J by 8 bases, with 9 bases between. The CDR3 extends over 10 amino acids. CDR3 in amino acids: CASLREPQHF. For the CDR3, the DNA is TGTGCCTCCCTCAGGGAGCCCCAGCATTTT.

The CDR3 DNA sequence: TGTGCCAGCAGTTTATTTAGACAGGGGCGGGAGCAGTACGTC. Its translation is CASSLFRQGREQYV. The rearrangement links TRBV28 to TRBJ2-7; 8 positions agree with TRBD1. The J segment lost 7 bases and the V segment lost 1 base, leaving 6 bases of the junction unmatched. The CDR3 loop spans 14 amino acids. Germline V gene lookup returns CDR1 MDHEN and CDR2 SYDVKM.

The J gene is TRBJ1-6, the V gene TRBV6-5; 9 positions match TRBD1. The CDR3 totals 14 residues. The junction had 6 bases not matched to a gene; V was cut back by 6 bases and J by 9 bases. Germline CDR1 and CDR2: MNHEY and SVGAGI. DNA for the CDR3: TGTGCCAGCAGCTTTACAGGGGGCGGTTCACCCCTCCACTTT. This encodes CASSFTGGGSPLHF.

V is TRBV5-1 and J is TRBJ2-7; no reliable D call. The CDR3 is 15 amino acids. V was shortened by 2 bases and J by 0 bases, with 12 bases between the two germline ends. Germline V gene sequence: CDR1 SGHRS, CDR2 YFSETQ. Written as DNA, the CDR3 is TGCGCCAGCAGCTTCTTTCCGAAGAGCTCCTACGAGCAGTACTTC. This translates into CASSFFPKSSYEQYF.

The chain is built from TRBV7-6 and TRBJ2-5, with 7 bases aligning to TRBD1. Unmatched junction bases numbered 14, after V lost 5 bases and J lost 5 bases. This CDR3 contains 16 residues. Germline V gives CDR1 SGHVS, CDR2 FNYEAQ. CDR3 loop: CASSPRQGQRVETQYF. For the CDR3, the DNA is TGTGCCAGCAGCCCCCGACAGGGACAACGGGTGGAGACCCAGTACTTC.

A remark on this clone: The same CDR3 can be traced to other DNA sequences in this sample. The V gene is TRBV2, the J gene TRBJ2-7; TRBD1 agrees at 8 bases. J was trimmed by 3 bases and V by 3 bases; bases with no gene match: 4. Germline CDR1 and CDR2: SNHLY and FYNNEI. CDR3 size: 14 residues. This CDR3 reads CASSDQGASYEQYF. The DNA of the CDR3 is TGTGCCAGCAGTGATCAGGGGGCGAGCTACGAGCAGTACTTC.